The 10 T cell receptor beta chains presented below share a single source sample, sequenced in a study of blood T cell repertoires in COVID-19. Measured with immunoSEQ multiplex PCR; TCRdb has only the in-frame clones, and not every one. This table has 250,000 to 400,000 clones, about nine tenths appearing once. Sequences were obtained from peripheral blood. The receptors were gathered from a woman in her twenties or thirties with COVID-19, enrolled during active disease.

In regard to this clone: Within the sample, other DNA sequences also encode this same CDR3. V gene TRBV5-4 combines with J gene TRBJ2-5; weak D call: TRBD1 (5 bases). This CDR3 region has 13 residues. Germline-derived CDR1 and CDR2 are SGHNT and YYREEE (reference sequence). V lost 0 bases and J 2 bases, leaving 5 bases between the germline ends. This chain's CDR3 is CASSLGQQETQYF. The CDR3 nucleotides read TGTGCCAGCAGCTTGGGACAGCAAGAGACCCAGTACTTC.

J is TRBJ2-7 and V is TRBV5-1, with 7 bases fitting TRBD2. Germline V gives CDR1 SGHRS, CDR2 YFSETQ. The CDR3 runs to 13 residues. V gave up 3 bases and J gave up 7 bases; unmatched junction bases: 7. DNA for the CDR3: TGCGCCAGCAGCTCGGCTCCCGGGGGGGAGCAGTACGTC. Translating gives CASSSAPGGEQYV.

This clone was counted a single time. The chain uses TRBV5-1 and TRBJ2-7; 7 bases are a match to TRBD1. The germline CDR1 and CDR2 sequences are SGHRS and YFSETQ. The CDR3 sequence is 15 residues long. V lost 4 bases to trimming and J lost 3 bases; unmatched junction nucleotides: 10. The chain's CDR3 is CASSNTGTVVYEQYF. CDR3 sequence (DNA): TGCGCCAGCAGCAATACCGGGACAGTGGTCTACGAGCAGTACTTC.

V gene TRBV11-2 combines with J gene TRBJ2-5; 15 bases line up with TRBD2. V lost 5 bases to trimming and J lost 4 bases; unmatched junction nucleotides: 14. This CDR3 contains 19 residues. CDR1 is SGHAT and CDR2 is FQNNGV in the germline V gene. DNA of the CDR3: TGTGCCAGCAGCACCTGGACTAGCGGGGGGGCGTTGAGTCCAGAGACCCAGTACTTC. It codes for CASSTWTSGGALSPETQYF.

The V call is TRBV6-2 or TRBV6-3, the J call TRBJ1-2; TRBD1 aligns across 7 bases. Germline assignment: CDR1 MNHEY and CDR2 SVGEGT. The CDR3 has 13 amino acids. Unmatched junction bases numbered 6, after V lost 6 bases and J lost 5 bases. The CDR3 loop is CASSTTGPYGYTF. The DNA for the CDR3 is TGTGCCAGCAGCACGACAGGGCCTTATGGCTACACCTTC.

This clone was detected only once. The rearrangement uses TRBV3-1 (or the pseudogene TRBV3-2) and TRBJ2-7, with TRBD2 matching 8 bases. The CDR3 is 18 amino acids. Germline V gene lookup returns CDR1 LGHDT and CDR2 YNNKEL (reference sequence). V lost 0 bases, J lost 0 bases, and 10 bases stayed unmatched. The CDR3 region is CASSQEGGGQLYSYEQYF. In DNA, the CDR3 is TGTGCCAGCAGCCAAGAAGGCGGGGGGCAGTTGTACTCCTACGAGCAGTACTTC.

The V and J genes are TRBV28 and TRBJ1-4; D uncertain. The germline gives CDR1 MDHEN, CDR2 SYDVKM. CDR3 length equals 14 residues. With 5 bases removed from V and 4 bases from J, the gap between germline ends came to 11 bases. CDR3 sequence reads: CASSLDTINEKLFF. In nucleotides, the CDR3 is TGTGCCAGCAGTCTTGACACGATTAATGAAAAACTGTTTTTT.

This clone has more than one count but fewer than ten. The chain employs TRBV12-5 and TRBJ2-7; 12 nucleotides match TRBD1. In germline, CDR1 is LGHNT, CDR2 FRNRAP. V shed 3 bases, J shed 0 bases, and the junction held 3 bases outside the gene matches. This CDR3 comprises 16 residues. The CDR3 loop reads CASGFPGQGASYEQYV. The CDR3, as DNA: TGTGCTAGTGGTTTCCCGGGACAGGGGGCCTCCTACGAGCAGTACGTC.

V usage is TRBV5-1 and J usage is TRBJ1-2, with 7 bases that match TRBD1. The CDR3 is 16 amino acids. V trimming: 3 bases; J trimming: 5 bases; junction bases outside the gene matches: 13. Germline V gene sequence: CDR1 SGHRS, CDR2 YFSETQ. The CDR3 DNA is TGCGCCAGCAGCTGGAAGGGGGCGGAGGGCCGATATGGCTACACCTTC. Its protein product is CASSWKGAEGRYGYTF.

This clone occurred a few times. The chain combines TRBV7-9 with TRBJ2-1; 7 bases are shared with TRBD1. CDR1 SEHNR and CDR2 FQNEAQ come from the germline V gene (reference sequence). The CDR3 covers 15 residues. After removal of 1 base from V and 10 bases from J, the junction contained 10 bases not matched to a gene. CDR3 coding DNA: TGTGCCAGCAGCTTAGGCGGCGGACAGGCACGAGAGCAGTTCTTC. This gives the protein CASSLGGGQAREQFF.